A selection of T cell receptor beta chains follows, all from one sample in a study of blood T cell repertoires in COVID-19. Clones were sequenced by immunoSEQ multiplex PCR, and TCRdb holds only the in-frame ones, with some missing. The sample holds 100,000 to 150,000 clones, around 83% seen once. Sequencing used peripheral blood. The source is a man older than 75 with active or convalescent COVID-19. The conserved cysteine and the conserved F or W are not part of the CDR3 here. Each record gives: clone size, V gene, CDR3 protein. Clone size is not always given. Where it is, it says once, few, many or a class for expanded clones.

>few|TRBV6-1
ASKTGPGTEAF
>NA|TRBV7-9
ASTPLAGGETQY
>NA|TRBV5-8
ASSWVGPGELF
>NA|TRBV6-4
ASSDGTGEQY
>NA|TRBV27
ASSLSRGDLYEQF
>NA|TRBV10-3
AIRDSSGNTIY
>NA|TRBV6-5
ASDKTGLTGELF
>NA|TRBV7-2
ASSLPLSPSNTGELF
>NA|TRBV12-5
ASGLDLGQGEDEQY
>once|TRBV6-5
ASSSGGFDSPLH
>NA|TRBV6-5
ASKFLAGETQY
>once|TRBV5-1
ASSDDSLNYGYT
>once|TRBV5-1
ASSLRGPGTTGELF
>once|TRBV27
ASSLSLPGSTDTQY
>once|TRBV9
ASVGENTDTQY
>once|TRBV30
ASRGTGRGNEQF
>NA|TRBV5-5
ASSWGQGPNTEAF
>once|TRBV9
ASSTTGNYNEQF
>NA|TRBV5-4
ASSLISGGTEAF
>NA|TRBV9
ASSEFEGSGYTDTQY
>NA|TRBV7-7
ASSLGIAGAGETQY
>NA|TRBV29-1
SVEPRTTTSTDTQY
>NA|TRBV2
ASSEGRGGLDTQY
>NA|TRBV19
ASNGGYKNTGELF
>once|TRBV7-2
ASSSNLGQGVGYT
>once|TRBV7-2
ASSQVRDRGQETQY
>NA|TRBV6-5
ASSSTGTEAF
>NA|TRBV20-1
SASSLAGGPYEQY
>NA|TRBV6-6
ASSYDWRQGGHEQY
>NA|TRBV5-5
AGLDRLSGNTIY
>NA|TRBV7-9
ASSSRAGWVTEAF
>NA|TRBV7-2
ASSPDRGALRDEQY
>NA|TRBV3-1/TRBV3-2
ASSQLGGEETQY
>NA|TRBV19
ASSQQGVGGYT
>NA|TRBV20-1
SASGGYGYT
>NA|TRBV2
ASSEVRAASLYEQY
>NA|TRBV6-2/TRBV6-3
ASSLRTVTGELF
>once|TRBV27
ASRYDTGHYYGYT
>NA|TRBV7-8
ASSTGQGSTEAF
>NA|TRBV27
ASSSDRGQNYGYT
>NA|TRBV5-5
ASSARQGLGTGELF
>NA|TRBV19
ASSTGTGSSEQY
>NA|TRBV5-6
ASSLRWPYEQY
>NA|TRBV2
ASSENGRNTGELF
>NA|TRBV2
ASNTDRGQGYT
>NA|TRBV5-1
ASSLGGGPLQETQY
>NA|TRBV14
ASSLKDTQY
>NA|TRBV9
ASSGTTGENTEAF
>once|TRBV18
ASSAGNQETQY
>NA|TRBV4-1
ASSQVGRGPGETQY
>NA|TRBV5-5
ASRAGAAMNTEAF
>NA|TRBV3-1/TRBV3-2
ASSQAGGKAGELF